This paragraph covers one T cell receptor beta chain sequence. The target antigen is unknown. This record belongs to a study of pediatric ulcerative colitis. Study conclusions and caveats: Clonal expansions reduced rectal repertoire diversity in acute severe colitis. Total lymphocyte DNA, not sorted subsets, was the template. No controls had the two rectal clonotypes shared by ulcerative colitis patients.

Libraries were prepared by immunoSEQ multiplex PCR; TCRdb keeps only in-frame clonotypes and omits some of them. Of fewer than 6,500 clones in the sample, 89% were seen once. This CDR3 spans 13 amino acids. Germline values: CDR1 SGHNT, CDR2 YENEEA. Trimming pared 8 bases from V and 1 base from J, leaving 10 bases between. This chain connects TRBV11-3 to TRBJ2-3; D is possibly TRBD2 (6 bases). The clonotype comes from a girl between 5 and 17 years old who was a control in a study of pediatric ulcerative colitis. The sequencing sample was made of blood. The CDR3, as DNA: TGTGCCAGCGAGGCTAGCGGCACAGATACGCAGTATTTT. This encodes CASEASGTDTQYF.